Detailed here is one T cell receptor (beta chain). Using a J-beta primer mix together with a sample-barcoded 5' primer, a second PCR was run for about 7 to 12 cycles. TCRdb re-analysed the 5' RACE reads in MiXCR, keeping a single row per CDR3 protein. The sample includes some 880,000 distinct CDR3 sequences, around 36% of them seen just once. This CDR3 region has 15 residues. The germline gives CDR1 SGHRS, CDR2 YFSETQ. With 0 bases removed from V and 4 bases from J, the gap between germline ends came to 13 bases. These data originate in a study of blood T cells in healthy people across ages. The sample was blood. This receptor was taken from a man between 18 and 29 years old in good health. The V gene is TRBV5-1, the J gene TRBJ1-1; no reliable D call. The CDR3 coding sequence is TGCGCCAGCAGCTTGGTATCTGGAGACTTCACTGAAGCTTTCTTT. Residues: CASSLVSGDFTEAFF.